Shown below are 8 T cell receptor beta chains from a single sample sequenced in a study of glioma-infiltrating T cells after dendritic cell vaccination. Clones were sequenced by immunoSEQ multiplex PCR, and TCRdb holds only the in-frame ones, with some missing. This sample carries 55,000 to 70,000 clones, around 83% of them seen once, and the ten largest clones take approximately 8.5%. Here the sequenced sample was blood, taken before dendritic cell vaccination. All receptors come from a human donor with glioblastoma.

This clone occurred once. An end of the junction differs from the germline gene, which may be a read error. The chain employs TRBV6-1 and TRBJ2-7, with D possibly TRBD2 on 5 matching bases. Germline CDR1 MNHNS, CDR2 SASEGT. This CDR3 is built from 13 residues. Here the CDR3 DNA reads TGTGCCAGCAGTAGATACACTAGTCCCGAGGAGTACTTC. Encoded protein: CASSRYTSPEEYF.

The chain has TRBV11-2 and TRBJ2-7; TRBD1 matches at 8 bases. The CDR3 is 14 amino acids. Germline trimming cut 3 bases from V and 1 base from J; bases unmatched to any gene: 2. CDR1 and CDR2 (germline): SGHAT, FQNNGV. In DNA form, the CDR3 reads TGTGCCAGCAGCTTCGGGACAGGATCCTACGAGCAGTACTTC. Protein sequence: CASSFGTGSYEQYF.

This sequence joins TRBV2 and TRBJ2-7; possibly TRBD2 for D (5 bases). This CDR3 contains 15 residues. Germline values: CDR1 SNHLY, CDR2 FYNNEI. Trimming left V 2 bases short and J 2 bases short, with 13 bases between. The chain's CDR3 is CASSERAVRAYEQYF. The CDR3 DNA is TGTGCCAGCAGTGAAAGAGCGGTCCGGGCCTACGAGCAGTACTTC.

This clone was detected only once. The chain combines TRBV27 with TRBJ1-6; TRBD1 is a possible D gene (6 bases). CDR1 and CDR2 (germline): MNHEY, SMNVEV (reference sequence). The germline V and J ends were trimmed by 5 bases and 6 bases, with 11 bases remaining between them. The CDR3 is 14 amino acids. The CDR3, as DNA: TGTGCCAGCAGTCGGGTAGGGGGTAATTCACCCCTCCACTTT. It is translated as CASSRVGGNSPLHF.

The chain uses TRBV6-1 and TRBJ2-6; 7 bases agree with TRBD1. There are 14 residues in the CDR3. J lost 3 bases, V lost 8 bases, and 4 bases had no gene match. Per the germline V gene, CDR1 is MNHNS and CDR2 is SASEGT. CDR3 DNA sequence: TGTGCCAGCGCTGACAGGGATGGGGCCAACGTCCTGACTTTC. Its translation: CASADRDGANVLTF.

The V and J genes are TRBV4-1 and TRBJ1-5, with D unresolved. In germline, CDR1 is MGHRA, CDR2 YSYEKL. Between the trimmed V and J ends, which lost 1 base and 5 bases, there was a span of 18 bases. This CDR3 is built from 17 residues. The CDR3 DNA sequence: TGCGCCAGCAGCCAAGCCCATCGGGTTCGGGGTGATCAGCCCCAGCATTTT. This translates into CASSQAHRVRGDQPQHF.

V is TRBV6-1 and J is TRBJ2-7; TRBD1 is a possible D gene (5 bases). V lost 9 bases and J 3 bases, leaving 12 bases between the germline ends. The CDR3 sequence is 12 residues long. Germline CDR1 is MNHNS and CDR2 is SASEGT. The CDR3 reads CASLGPNYEQYF. The DNA for the CDR3 is TGTGCCAGTCTGGGGCCAAACTACGAGCAGTACTTC.

This sequence joins TRBV27 and TRBJ2-7, with 8 nucleotides matching TRBD2. Germline-derived CDR1 and CDR2 are MNHEY and SMNVEV (reference sequence). CDR3 length equals 15 residues. The V and J ends lost 4 bases and 4 bases, in that order; junction bases with no gene match: 9. The CDR3 reads CASSSIRGGQYEQYF. The DNA of the CDR3 is TGTGCCAGCAGTTCTATACGGGGGGGACAATACGAGCAGTACTTC.